This T cell receptor beta chain emerged from a study of OX40 agonist ivuxolimab in advanced cancers. A note on the overall study: Ivuxolimab was a fully human IgG2 agonistic monoclonal antibody targeting the costimulatory receptor OX40 (CD134). Intravenous ivuxolimab was administered to patients every 2 weeks at six dose levels: 0.01, 0.1, 0.3, 1.5, 3 and 10 mg/kg. Of the approximately 54 patients in dose escalation, some 19 had hepatocellular carcinoma, some 15 had melanoma, 9 had renal cell carcinoma and 9 had head and neck cancer. In the dose-escalation cohort, 82.7% of patients were male, and the mean age was roughly 56 years with a range of about 20 to 80. Patients were allowed to have had prior anti-PD-1, anti-PD-L1 or anti-CTLA-4 therapy, and around two fifths of the dose-escalation patients had been treated with checkpoint inhibitors. Three dose-escalation patients achieved partial responses, one with hepatocellular carcinoma and two with cutaneous melanoma. The purpose of peripheral TCRbeta sequencing was to test whether ivuxolimab changed TCR sequence diversity and led to clonal T-cell expansion. The paper covers the monotherapy dose-escalation part of the phase I ivuxolimab trial, which included N of about 56 patients.

With regard to this clone: The target of this receptor is not known. Base qualities are not recorded, but no much larger clone differs from it by a single base.

Sequences KGHSH (CDR1) and LQKENI (CDR2) are obtained from the germline V gene. V sheds 5 bases and J sheds 3 bases, leaving 7 bases between their ends. The CDR3 holds 13 amino acids from the cysteine to the phenylalanine. Only CDR3 DNA is held: 39 bases, read in frame from base 1. Results the study describes overall, beyond this receptor: Low levels of normalized T-cell clonal expansion were also shown by some nonresponding patients. Partial responders in the 0.1-3.0 mg/kg groups had among the lowest normalized peripheral clonal expansion, especially among CD8+ T cells. Which antigens the clonally expanded peripheral T cells were specific for was not determined. After ivuxolimab, CD8+ T cells had more expanded clones than CD4+ T cells on average. At doses from 0.1 to 3.0 mg/kg, clonal expansion was seen in both CD4+ and CD8+ blood T cells between baseline and week 6.

Patients with a history of autoimmune disease or receiving systemic immunosuppression were excluded from the trial. In every dose cohort, peripheral blood was drawn for TCR sequencing at baseline, cycle 4 day 1, and cycle 7 day 1. The samples were taken from a phase I, first-in-human, multicenter, open-label dose-escalation trial of ivuxolimab. Adults with locally advanced or metastatic melanoma, renal cell carcinoma, hepatocellular carcinoma or head and neck squamous cell carcinoma were enrolled in the trial. Before TCR sequencing, CD4+ T cells and CD8+ T cells from peripheral blood were sorted into separate populations. Genomic DNA was extracted from sorted cells for sequencing of the TCRbeta CDR3 region. TCRbeta CDR3 regions were sequenced using the immunoSEQ Assay. TCRdb provides this immuneACCESS table in a form limited to in-frame rearrangements. Some clones are lacking; in checked studies, under half of them reflect an unresolved V gene, and why the rest are absent is not known. This sample comprises roughly 80,000 clones, approximately 85% of them detected only once. The ten most abundant clones make up around 7% of the sample.

In this chain, TRBV18 is recombined with TRBJ2-2, with the D gene not clear enough to name. The input for sequencing was CD4+ or CD8+ T cells sorted from blood, taken in a trial of the OX40 agonist ivuxolimab. This TCR was recovered from an adult with an advanced solid tumor such as melanoma, head and neck, liver or kidney cancer. The DNA sequence follows: TGTGCCAGCTCATCGACACACACCGGGGAGCTGTTTTTT. Translated, this is CASSSTHTGELFF.